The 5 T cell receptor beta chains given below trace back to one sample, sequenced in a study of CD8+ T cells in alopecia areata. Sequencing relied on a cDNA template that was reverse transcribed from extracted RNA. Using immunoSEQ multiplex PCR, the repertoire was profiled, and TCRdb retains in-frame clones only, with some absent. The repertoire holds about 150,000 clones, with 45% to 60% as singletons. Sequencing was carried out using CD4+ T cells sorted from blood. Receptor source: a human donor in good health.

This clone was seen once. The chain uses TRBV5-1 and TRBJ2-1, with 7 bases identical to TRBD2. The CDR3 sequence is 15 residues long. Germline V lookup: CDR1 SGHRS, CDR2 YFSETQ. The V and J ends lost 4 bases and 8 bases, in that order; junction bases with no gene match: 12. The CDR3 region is CASSLEGRARDEQFF. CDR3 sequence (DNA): TGCGCCAGCAGCCTAGAAGGGAGGGCCAGGGATGAGCAGTTCTTC.

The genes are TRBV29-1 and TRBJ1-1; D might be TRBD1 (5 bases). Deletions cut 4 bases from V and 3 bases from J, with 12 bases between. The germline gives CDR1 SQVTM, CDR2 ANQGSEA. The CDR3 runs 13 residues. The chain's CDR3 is CSVAQGGYTEAFF. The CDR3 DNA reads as TGCAGCGTTGCCCAGGGTGGGTACACTGAAGCTTTCTTT.

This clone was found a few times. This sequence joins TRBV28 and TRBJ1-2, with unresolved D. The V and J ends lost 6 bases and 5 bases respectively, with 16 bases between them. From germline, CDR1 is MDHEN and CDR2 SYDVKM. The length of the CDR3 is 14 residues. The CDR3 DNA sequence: TGTGCCAGCAGCCTCCCACCGATAGGGTATGGCTACACCTTC. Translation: CASSLPPIGYGYTF.

For the CDR3, the DNA is TGTGCCAGCTCATCGGAGACTAGCGGAGGTGAGCAGTACTTC. It codes for CASSSETSGGEQYF. The genes are TRBV18 and TRBJ2-5; TRBD2 aligns across 9 bases. Trimming cost V 5 bases and J 11 bases; bases outside gene matches: 12. Germline CDR1 KGHSH, CDR2 LQKENI. The CDR3 is made up of 14 amino acids.

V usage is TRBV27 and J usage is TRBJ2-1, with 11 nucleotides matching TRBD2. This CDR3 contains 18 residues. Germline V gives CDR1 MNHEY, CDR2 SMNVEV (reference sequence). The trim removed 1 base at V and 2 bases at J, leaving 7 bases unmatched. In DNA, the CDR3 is TGTGCCAGCAGTTTATATGCTAGCGGGAGGACGGCCTACAATGAGCAGTTCTTC. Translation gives CASSLYASGRTAYNEQFF.